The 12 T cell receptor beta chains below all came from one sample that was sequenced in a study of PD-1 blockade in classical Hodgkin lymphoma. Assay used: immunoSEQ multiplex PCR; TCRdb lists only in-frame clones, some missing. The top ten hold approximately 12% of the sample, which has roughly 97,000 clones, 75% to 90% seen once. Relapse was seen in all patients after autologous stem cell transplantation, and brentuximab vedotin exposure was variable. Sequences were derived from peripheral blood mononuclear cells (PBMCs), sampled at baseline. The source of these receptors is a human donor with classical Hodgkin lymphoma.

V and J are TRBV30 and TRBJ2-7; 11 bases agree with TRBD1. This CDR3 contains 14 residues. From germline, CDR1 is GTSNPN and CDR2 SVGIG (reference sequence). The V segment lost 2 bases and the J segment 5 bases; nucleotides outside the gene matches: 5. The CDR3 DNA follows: TGTGCCTGGAGTCCGCGGACAGGGGGCCACGAGCAGTACTTC. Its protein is CAWSPRTGGHEQYF. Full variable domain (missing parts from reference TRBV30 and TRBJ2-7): SQTIHQWPATLVQPVGSPLSLECTVEGTSNPNLYWYRQAAGRGLQLLFYSVGIGQISSEVPQNLSASRPQDRQFILSSKKLLLSDSGFYLCAWSPRTGGHEQYFGPGTRLTVT.

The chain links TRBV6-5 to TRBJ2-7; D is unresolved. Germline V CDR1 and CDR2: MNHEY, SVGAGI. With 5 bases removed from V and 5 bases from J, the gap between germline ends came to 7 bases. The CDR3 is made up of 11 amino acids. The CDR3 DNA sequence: TGTGCCAGCAGTAATCTAGACGAGCAGTACTTC. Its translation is CASSNLDEQYF.

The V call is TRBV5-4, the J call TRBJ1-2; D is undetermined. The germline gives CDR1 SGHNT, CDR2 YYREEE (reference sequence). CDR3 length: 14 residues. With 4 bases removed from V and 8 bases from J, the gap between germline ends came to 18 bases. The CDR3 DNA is TGTGCCAGCAGCGGTGTTTACGCGGGTGAGGGCTACACCTTC. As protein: CASSGVYAGEGYTF. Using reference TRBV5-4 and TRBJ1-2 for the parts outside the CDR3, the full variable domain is ETGVTQSPTHLIKTRGQQVTLRCSSQSGHNTVSWYQQALGQGPQFIFQYYREEENGRGNFPPRFSGLQFPNYSSELNVNALELDDSALYLCASSGVYAGEGYTFGSGTRLTVV.

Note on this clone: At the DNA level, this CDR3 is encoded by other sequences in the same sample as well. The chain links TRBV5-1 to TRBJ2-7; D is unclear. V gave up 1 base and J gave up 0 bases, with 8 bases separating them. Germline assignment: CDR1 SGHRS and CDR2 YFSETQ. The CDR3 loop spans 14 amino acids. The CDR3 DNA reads TGCGCCAGCAGCTTGCCCAGTAGCTCCTACGAGCAGTACTTC. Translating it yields CASSLPSSSYEQYF.

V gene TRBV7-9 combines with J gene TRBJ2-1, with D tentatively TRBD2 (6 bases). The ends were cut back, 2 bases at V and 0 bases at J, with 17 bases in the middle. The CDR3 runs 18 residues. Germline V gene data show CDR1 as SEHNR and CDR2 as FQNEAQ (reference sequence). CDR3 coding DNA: TGTGCCAGCAGCTTACCGCCGATAGCGGATCGCTCCTACAATGAGCAGTTCTTC. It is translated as CASSLPPIADRSYNEQFF.

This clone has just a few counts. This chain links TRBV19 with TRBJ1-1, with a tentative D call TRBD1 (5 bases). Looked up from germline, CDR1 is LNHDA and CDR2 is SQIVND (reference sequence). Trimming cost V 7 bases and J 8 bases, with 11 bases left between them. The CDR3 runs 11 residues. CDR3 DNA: TGTGCCAGTATACGGGGGACCGAAGCTTTCTTT. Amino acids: CASIRGTEAFF.

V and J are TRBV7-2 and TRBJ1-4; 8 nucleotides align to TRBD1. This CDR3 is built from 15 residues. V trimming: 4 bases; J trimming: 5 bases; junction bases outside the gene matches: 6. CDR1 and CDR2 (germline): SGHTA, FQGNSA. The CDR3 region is CASSSRTGPNEKLFF. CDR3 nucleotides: TGTGCCAGCAGCTCGAGGACAGGGCCAAATGAAAAACTGTTTTTT.

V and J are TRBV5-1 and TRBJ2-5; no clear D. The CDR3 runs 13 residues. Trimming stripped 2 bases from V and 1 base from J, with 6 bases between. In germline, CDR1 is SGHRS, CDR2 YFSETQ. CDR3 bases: TGCGCCAGCAGCTTTGCCAGCCAAGAGACCCAGTACTTC. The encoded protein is CASSFASQETQYF.

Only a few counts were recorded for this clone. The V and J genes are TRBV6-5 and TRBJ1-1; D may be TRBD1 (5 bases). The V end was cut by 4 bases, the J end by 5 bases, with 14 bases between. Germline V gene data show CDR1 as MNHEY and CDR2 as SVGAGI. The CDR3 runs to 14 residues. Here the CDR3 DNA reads TGTGCCAGCAGTTTCAGTTGGGGCCGGACTGAAGCTTTCTTT. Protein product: CASSFSWGRTEAFF.

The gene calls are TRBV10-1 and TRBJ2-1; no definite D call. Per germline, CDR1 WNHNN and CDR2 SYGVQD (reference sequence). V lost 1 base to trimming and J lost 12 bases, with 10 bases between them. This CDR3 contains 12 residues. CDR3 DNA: TGCGCCAGCAGTGAGTACCAGCGCGGGCAGTTCTTC. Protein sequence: CASSEYQRGQFF.

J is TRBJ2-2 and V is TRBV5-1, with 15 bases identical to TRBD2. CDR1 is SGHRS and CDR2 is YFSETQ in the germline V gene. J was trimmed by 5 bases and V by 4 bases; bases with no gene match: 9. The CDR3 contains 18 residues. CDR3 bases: TGCGCCAGCAGCCCCCACGGGACTAGCGGGAGGTGGACCGGGGAGCTGTTTTTT. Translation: CASSPHGTSGRWTGELFF.

The DNA of the CDR3 is TGTGCCAGCAGCTTAGTTTTCGCAGGAGGCTACACCTTC. Encoded protein: CASSLVFAGGYTF. The chain combines TRBV7-6 with TRBJ1-2; unclear D gene. CDR1 and CDR2 (germline): SGHVS, FNYEAQ. There are 13 residues in the CDR3. Trimming left V 1 base short and J 8 bases short, with 11 bases between.